A selection of T cell receptor beta chains follows, all from one sample in a study of T cell repertoires in cytomegalovirus infection. TCRdb independently ran MiXCR on the reads; one entry per CDR3 protein. The data show about 740,000 distinct CDR3 sequences, with about a third seen just once and around 3% held by the top ten. The sequenced sample was PBMCs. Receptors originate from a human donor in good health (CMV status not recorded). Some clones in this sample may be carry-over from other donors' samples. CDR3s include the opening cysteine and the closing phenylalanine or tryptophan. A D gene is named only where the DNA matches it firmly. The size entry is marked missing in some rows and otherwise reads once, few, many or a size class.

d_gene | j_gene | v_gene | abundance | CDR3nt | CDR3aa
- | TRBJ2-7 | TRBV2 | - | TGTGCCAGCAGTGAAGCGAGAGTTACGGGGCAGTACTTC | CASSEARVTGQYF
- | TRBJ1-4 | TRBV18 | - | TGTGCCAGCTCACCGCTAGGGAGGCAGAATGAAAAACTGTTTTTT | CASSPLGRQNEKLFF
- | TRBJ1-2 | TRBV4-1 | few | TGCGCCAGCAGCCAAGATCTTGCAGGGCGAAGCTATGGCTACACCTTC | CASSQDLAGRSYGYTF
TRBD2 | TRBJ2-3 | TRBV29-1 | once | TGCAGCGTTGTCTCGCAGCGGGACGATACGCAGTATTTT | CSVVSQRDDTQYF
- | TRBJ2-1 | TRBV25-1 | - | TGTGCCAGCAGTAATCGGGGACCCTACAATGAGCAGTTCTTC | CASSNRGPYNEQFF
- | TRBJ1-2 | TRBV4-1 | - | TGCGCCAGCAGCCAGGAACAGTACTATGGCTACACCTTC | CASSQEQYYGYTF
- | TRBJ1-1 | TRBV19 | - | TGTGCCAGTAGGTCCCGGGACTACGGGGCAGCTTTCTTT | CASRSRDYGAAFF
TRBD1 | TRBJ1-1 | TRBV12-3/TRBV12-4 | - | TGTGCCAGCAGTTTTTTTGGGACAGGGGGCCGGCGCACTGAAGCTTTCTTT | CASSFFGTGGRRTEAFF
TRBD2 | TRBJ2-1 | TRBV7-2 | - | TGTGCCAGCAGCCGGACTAGCGGGGCAGGCTATTCCTACAATGAGCAGTTCTTC | CASSRTSGAGYSYNEQFF
- | TRBJ1-3 | TRBV7-9 | - | TGTGCCAGCAGCTTACCCGGGACAATAGGAAACACCATATATTTT | CASSLPGTIGNTIYF
- | TRBJ1-4 | TRBV28 | - | TGTGCCAGCAGTTTATGGGGCTTAGCTAATGAAAAGGGACTGTTTTTT | CASSLWGLANEKGLFF
- | TRBJ2-7 | TRBV7-2 | many | TGTGCCAGCAGGAGTGGGGGACTTTTGGCCTACGAGCAGTACTTC | CASRSGGLLAYEQYF
- | TRBJ1-1 | TRBV28 | few | TGTGCCAGCAGGATGACGGGACCCACATCCAAGGACACTGAAGCTTTCTTT | CASRMTGPTSKDTEAFF
- | TRBJ1-2 | TRBV6-1 | few | TGTGCCAGCAGTATCACAGATAACTATGGCTACACCTTC | CASSITDNYGYTF
- | TRBJ2-3 | TRBV7-6 | many | TGTGCCAGCAGTTATGAGAGTGGGCCGAACACAGATACGCAGTATTTT | CASSYESGPNTDTQYF
TRBD1 | TRBJ2-5 | TRBV27 | few | TGTGCCACCAAACCCAGACAGGGGGTGAACCAAGAGACCCAGTACTTC | CATKPRQGVNQETQYF
TRBD1 | TRBJ1-4 | TRBV28 | once | TGTGCCAGCAAGGGGGCAGGGGTGGGAAAACTGTTTTTT | CASKGAGVGKLFF
- | TRBJ1-2 | TRBV20-1 | - | TGCAGTGCTAGAACCGGGACAACCGGGGGCTACACCTTC | CSARTGTTGGYTF
- | TRBJ2-3 | TRBV7-8 | many | TGTGCCAGCAGGTTGCGGGGCGACGCAGATACGCAGTATTTT | CASRLRGDADTQYF
TRBD2 | TRBJ2-3 | TRBV7-6 | few | TGTGCCAGCAGCCCTGGGTTTAGCGGGGGAGCGACAGATACGCAGTATTTT | CASSPGFSGGATDTQYF
- | TRBJ2-7 | TRBV27 | few | TGTGCCAGCAGTTTATCGCGCGATGTGCGGTGGGAGCAGTACTTC | CASSLSRDVRWEQYF
TRBD1 | TRBJ2-3 | TRBV6-6 | - | TGTGCCAGCAGTTTTTCCAGACGGGACAGGGCTGGCACAGATACGCAGTATTTT | CASSFSRRDRAGTDTQYF
- | TRBJ1-1 | TRBV29-1 | - | TGCAGCGTTGAGGGGAAAGCGGGGGGCTTCACTGAAGCTTTCTTT | CSVEGKAGGFTEAFF
- | TRBJ2-5 | TRBV7-9 | - | TGTGCCAGCAGTCCCCCGACTAGCCAAGAGACCCAGTACTTC | CASSPPTSQETQYF
TRBD2 | TRBJ2-1 | TRBV11-1 | few | TGTGCCAGCAGCCCGCAGGGAGGGACTAGCGGTTACAATGAGCAGTTCTTC | CASSPQGGTSGYNEQFF
TRBD1 | TRBJ2-3 | TRBV4-1 | few | TGCGCCAGCAGCCAATTGGGACAGGGGGCAGATACGCAGTATTTT | CASSQLGQGADTQYF
- | TRBJ1-1 | TRBV19 | - | TGTGCCAGTAGTATGCGAGGTCAGGGGAACACTGAAGCTTTCTTT | CASSMRGQGNTEAFF
TRBD1 | TRBJ2-2 | TRBV24-1 | - | TGTGCCACCAGTGACCGGACAGGGTCCGATCCCGGGGAGCTGTTTTTT | CATSDRTGSDPGELFF
TRBD1 | TRBJ1-4 | TRBV7-9 | - | TGTGCCAGCAGCCCCGGGACAGATAATGAAAAACTGTTTTTT | CASSPGTDNEKLFF
- | TRBJ1-4 | TRBV27 | - | TGTGCCAGCAGTCCTCGTGGGAGGGATCCATTGACTAATGAAAAACTGTTTTTT | CASSPRGRDPLTNEKLFF
- | TRBJ2-1 | TRBV5-1 | many | TGCGCCAGCAGCTTGCGGCTAGAGAATGAGCAGTTCTTC | CASSLRLENEQFF
TRBD1 | TRBJ2-7 | TRBV7-6 | - | TGTGCCAGCAGTCGGGACAGGGGGAACGAGCAGTACTTC | CASSRDRGNEQYF
TRBD2 | TRBJ2-1 | TRBV25-1 | - | TGTGCCAGCAGACCAGCGGGACTAGCGGGAACTTGGACTTACAATGAGCAGTTCTTC | CASRPAGLAGTWTYNEQFF
- | TRBJ1-1 | TRBV29-1 | few | TGCAGCGTCGTGGTGGAGGGGTCGTTGGGGGCTTTCTTT | CSVVVEGSLGAFF
- | TRBJ1-1 | TRBV6-8 | - | TGTGCCAGCAGTCTAGCACGGGTCAAACCTGAAGCTTTCTTT | CASSLARVKPEAFF
- | TRBJ1-2 | TRBV7-2 | many | TGTGCCAGCAGCTCCCCCCCCGTTGGTTTGTCCTTC | CASSSPPVGLSF
TRBD2 | TRBJ2-5 | TRBV19 | - | TGTGCCAGTAGTATACTAGCGGGGGGCCAAGAGACCCAGTACTTC | CASSILAGGQETQYF
- | TRBJ2-7 | TRBV28 | - | TGTGCCAGCAGTTTTATCGGGTTAGAGCAGTACTTC | CASSFIGLEQYF
- | TRBJ1-6 | TRBV27 | - | TGTGCCAGCAGTAGGTTCCCGTCACCCCTCCACTTT | CASSRFPSPLHF
- | TRBJ2-5 | TRBV7-9 | few | TGTGCCAGCAGCTCCCGAACGAACAGGGAGGTAGAGACCCAGTACTTC | CASSSRTNREVETQYF
- | TRBJ1-1 | TRBV7-2 | many | TGTGCCAGCAGCGCATTAGCACGTAGGGCTGAAGCTTTCTTT | CASSALARRAEAFF
TRBD2 | TRBJ2-7 | TRBV19 | few | TGTGCCAGCCGAGGAGCGGGGGTCTACTACGAGCAGTACTTC | CASRGAGVYYEQYF
- | TRBJ2-1 | TRBV7-6 | few | TGTGCCAGCAGACCTCTAGCGAGCTCCTACAATGAGCAGTTCTTC | CASRPLASSYNEQFF
- | TRBJ2-1 | TRBV6-2/TRBV6-3 | few | TGTGCCAGCAGCTATATCAGGGACTACAATGAGCAGTTCTTC | CASSYIRDYNEQFF
- | TRBJ1-1 | TRBV20-1 | - | TGCAGTGTACCCGTTATGAACACTGAAGCTTTCTTT | CSVPVMNTEAFF
TRBD1 | TRBJ1-2 | TRBV6-6 | - | TGTGCCAGCAGTTACTCGAATCCGGGACAGGGGGGTGGCTACACCTTC | CASSYSNPGQGGGYTF
- | TRBJ1-2 | TRBV28 | - | TGTGCCAGCAGGTCGACAGGAATCTATGGCTACACCTTC | CASRSTGIYGYTF
- | TRBJ1-1 | TRBV4-2 | - | TGTGCCAGCAGCCAAGACCCAGGTGGTTCGGATGAAGCTTTCTTT | CASSQDPGGSDEAFF
TRBD1 | TRBJ2-7 | TRBV27 | few | TGTGCCAGCAGGAGCCGACAGGGCCCCTACGAGCAGTACTTC | CASRSRQGPYEQYF
- | TRBJ1-2 | TRBV12-3/TRBV12-4 | few | TGTGCCAGCAGTTTAGCCAGGGACTATAACTATGGCTACACCTTC | CASSLARDYNYGYTF
TRBD1 | TRBJ2-7 | TRBV4-2 | few | TGTGCCAGCAGCCAGCAGGGGGTCTTTATCAACGAGCAGTACTTC | CASSQQGVFINEQYF
TRBD1 | TRBJ2-7 | TRBV7-8 | - | TGTGCCAGCAGCTTAAACCCTGACAGGGCAACCTACGAGCAGTACTTC | CASSLNPDRATYEQYF